This entry lists 21 T cell receptor beta chains sequenced from one sample in a study of blood T cell repertoires in COVID-19. TCRdb's table, derived via immunoSEQ multiplex PCR, lists solely in-frame clones and lacks some. The table has some 270,000 clones, roughly 86% seen once. What was sequenced was peripheral blood. These receptors all come from an older woman who had recovered from COVID-19.

The chain has TRBV5-5 and TRBJ2-5, with D maybe TRBD1 (5 bases). The CDR3 is 14 amino acids. The germline V and J ends were trimmed by 0 bases and 4 bases, with 10 bases remaining between them. Germline CDR1 SGHKS, CDR2 YYEKEE (reference sequence). CDR3: CASSLGQGGETQYF. In nucleotides, the CDR3 is TGTGCCAGCAGCTTGGGGCAGGGCGGAGAGACCCAGTACTTC.

The chain employs TRBV7-3 and TRBJ2-3, with D perhaps TRBD2 (6 bases). The V and J ends lost 4 bases and 3 bases respectively, with 17 bases between them. Germline values: CDR1 SGHTA, CDR2 FQGTGA. CDR3 length: 16 amino acids. The CDR3, as DNA: TGTGCCAGCAGCTGGGGCAACGCGGGACGAACAGATACGCAGTATTTT. Translating gives CASSWGNAGRTDTQYF.

The chain has TRBV7-9 and TRBJ2-5; 14 bases are shared with TRBD2. Germline loops: CDR1 SEHNR, CDR2 FQNEAQ (reference sequence). The CDR3 runs to 17 residues. V trimming: 5 bases; J trimming: 3 bases; junction bases outside the gene matches: 8. CDR3 region: CASSLGTSGGLEETQYF. The CDR3 nucleotides are TGTGCCAGCAGCCTCGGGACTAGCGGGGGTTTGGAAGAGACCCAGTACTTC.

J is TRBJ1-1 and V is TRBV7-9; 10 bases agree with TRBD1. CDR1 and CDR2 (germline): SEHNR, FQNEAQ (reference sequence). The CDR3 totals 17 residues. V lost 5 bases to trimming and J lost 0 bases; unmatched junction nucleotides: 9. DNA for the CDR3: TGTGCCAGCAGCACCACGCGACAGGGGGCATTGAACACTGAAGCTTTCTTT. Its protein product is CASSTTRQGALNTEAFF.

This chain uses TRBV9 with TRBJ1-3; a possible D gene is TRBD1 (5 bases). In germline, CDR1 is SGDLS, CDR2 YYNGEE. The germline V and J ends were trimmed by 2 bases and 0 bases, with 12 bases remaining between them. The CDR3 is 16 residues long. The DNA of the CDR3 is TGTGCCAGCAGCGTGCGTCCGGGGGGCTCTGGAAACACCATATATTTT. Residues: CASSVRPGGSGNTIYF.

This chain joins TRBV27 and TRBJ1-5; a weak D match, TRBD1 (6 bases). V lost 3 bases, J lost 4 bases, and 13 bases lay in between. This CDR3 is 15 amino acids long. Germline V CDR1 and CDR2: MNHEY, SMNVEV (reference sequence). The CDR3 coding sequence is TGTGCCAGCAGTTTGTCCAGGGGTTCTAATCAGCCCCAGCATTTT. Translated, it gives CASSLSRGSNQPQHF.

The chain carries TRBV7-8 and TRBJ2-3; 7 bases are shared with TRBD2. This CDR3 spans 14 amino acids. Germline V CDR1 and CDR2: SGHVS, FQNEAQ. Losses at the gene ends were 3 bases for V and 1 base for J; bases not matched to a gene: 1. DNA for the CDR3: TGTGCCAGCAGCTTGAGCGGGGGCACAGATACGCAGTATTTT. Protein product: CASSLSGGTDTQYF.

The V gene is TRBV6-1, the J gene TRBJ2-7; 8 bases line up with TRBD2. The V gene's germline CDR1 is MNHNS and CDR2 SASEGT. The trim removed 2 bases at V and 2 bases at J, leaving 8 bases unmatched. The CDR3 covers 16 residues. The CDR3 spells CASSEFPRGGTYEQYF. The CDR3 DNA sequence: TGTGCCAGCAGTGAATTCCCCCGGGGGGGCACCTACGAGCAGTACTTC.

This chain connects TRBV3-1 (or the pseudogene TRBV3-2) to TRBJ1-5; no clear D. The ends were cut back, 4 bases at V and 0 bases at J, with 10 bases in the middle. The length of the CDR3 is 15 residues. CDR1 LGHDT and CDR2 YNNKEL come from the germline V gene (reference sequence). The CDR3 sequence is CASSPEGRSNQPQHF. DNA for the CDR3: TGTGCCAGCAGCCCAGAGGGCCGTAGCAATCAGCCCCAGCATTTT.

This clone was seen once. The chain recombines TRBV11-3 with TRBJ2-1; the match to TRBD1 covers 8 bases. The junction had 8 bases not matched to a gene; V was cut back by 1 base and J by 9 bases. There are 15 residues in the CDR3. Germline V gives CDR1 SGHNT, CDR2 YENEEA. The CDR3 loop is CASSLGGRGPGEQFF. The CDR3 DNA sequence: TGTGCCAGCAGCTTAGGGGGCAGGGGGCCTGGTGAGCAGTTCTTC.

This clone has just one count. The V gene is TRBV29-1, the J gene TRBJ1-1, with D maybe TRBD1 (6 bases). V was cut by 3 bases and J by 1 base, with 9 bases left in between. Germline V lookup: CDR1 SQVTM, CDR2 ANQGSEA. CDR3 length: 13 residues. The CDR3 DNA sequence: TGCAGCGTTGAGGTACAGGGGAACACTGAAGCTTTCTTT. Encoded protein: CSVEVQGNTEAFF.

The chain has TRBV9 and TRBJ2-5, with 10 bases lining up with TRBD1. This CDR3 comprises 13 residues. V shed 0 bases, J shed 8 bases, and the junction held 1 base outside the gene matches. Germline CDR1 reads SGDLS; CDR2 reads YYNGEE. CDR3 protein: CASSVGTGGTQYF. The DNA for the CDR3 is TGTGCCAGCAGCGTAGGGACAGGGGGTACCCAGTACTTC.

This clone was detected once. This chain joins TRBV11-2 and TRBJ1-2; TRBD1 might be the D (6 bases). V lost 5 bases, J lost 1 base, and 11 bases lay in between. The germline CDR1 and CDR2 sequences are SGHAT and FQNNGV. CDR3 length equals 14 residues. The CDR3 DNA reads TGTGCCAGCAGCCGCTGGGACAATAACTATGGCTACACCTTC. This gives the protein CASSRWDNNYGYTF.

V and J are TRBV11-1 and TRBJ1-3, with D possibly being TRBD1 (5 bases). The CDR3 sequence is 15 residues long. Germline-derived CDR1 and CDR2 are SGHAT and FQDESV (reference sequence). Trimming shortened V by 5 bases and J by 2 bases, and 13 bases separated the two germline ends. CDR3 DNA sequence: TGTGCCAGCAGCCCTGGACATTCTACTGGAAACACCATATATTTT. Its translation is CASSPGHSTGNTIYF.

The gene calls are TRBV9 and TRBJ1-3; 12 nucleotides line up with TRBD1. V lost 7 bases and J lost 0; bases outside the gene matches: 5. The CDR3 sequence is 16 residues long. CDR1 and CDR2 (germline): SGDLS, YYNGEE. As DNA, the CDR3 is TGTGCCAGCGGGACAGGGGGCCCAGCCTCTGGAAACACCATATATTTT. Its translation: CASGTGGPASGNTIYF.

This clone came up once. The V and J genes are TRBV27 and TRBJ2-1; D unresolved. V gave up 3 bases and J gave up 0 bases, with 9 bases separating them. Germline assignment: CDR1 MNHEY and CDR2 SMNVEV (reference sequence). The CDR3 spans 15 residues. CDR3 loop: CASSLTGISYNEQFF. The CDR3 bases are TGTGCCAGCAGTTTGACTGGTATCTCCTACAATGAGCAGTTCTTC.

The genes are TRBV18 and TRBJ2-3; the D is unclear. Trimming removed 3 bases at V and 4 bases at J, with 11 bases between. Germline values: CDR1 KGHSH, CDR2 LQKENI. This CDR3 has 14 amino acids. As DNA, the CDR3 is TGTGCCAGCTCACCTGGCTGGGCCGCAGATACGCAGTATTTT. Amino acid sequence: CASSPGWAADTQYF. The full variable domain, rest sourced from reference TRBV18 and TRBJ2-3, is NAGVMQNPRHLVRRRGQEARLRCSPMKGHSHVYWYRQLPEEGLKFMVYLQKENIIDESGMPKERFSAEFPKEGPSILRIQQVVRGDSAAYFCASSPGWAADTQYFGPGTRLTVL.

The chain joins TRBV28 to TRBJ2-7; D possibly corresponds to TRBD2 (5 bases). Trimming took off 2 bases at V and 7 bases at J, with 12 bases between the two ends. Germline V CDR1 and CDR2: MDHEN, SYDVKM. The CDR3 sequence is 13 residues long. The CDR3 DNA is TGTGCCAGCAGTTTACTCGGGATCTGGGAGCAGTACTTC. It codes for CASSLLGIWEQYF.

The V call is TRBV28, the J call TRBJ1-2; 7 bases agree with TRBD1. Germline loops: CDR1 MDHEN, CDR2 SYDVKM. The length of the CDR3 is 12 residues. With 6 bases clipped from V and 8 bases from J, the junction kept 6 bases outside the gene matches. The CDR3 bases are TGTGCCAGCAGCACAGGGGACCGGGGCTACACCTTC. This encodes CASSTGDRGYTF.

This chain uses TRBV25-1 with TRBJ2-2, with 8 bases aligning to TRBD2. The CDR3 totals 15 residues. In germline, CDR1 is MGHDK, CDR2 SYGVNS. J was trimmed by 1 base and V by 6 bases; bases with no gene match: 4. The CDR3 is CASSGGAKNTGELFF. The CDR3 nucleotides read TGTGCCAGCAGCGGGGGGGCAAAGAACACCGGGGAGCTGTTTTTT. The whole variable domain, remainder taken from reference TRBV25-1 and TRBJ2-2, is EADIYQTPRYLVIGTGKKITLECSQTMGHDKMYWYQQDPGMELHLIHYSYGVNSTEKGDLSSESTVSRIRTEHFPLTLESARPSHTSQYLCASSGGAKNTGELFFGEGSRLTVL.

This clone was detected only a few times. This CDR3 reads CATSIQRGQPQHF. The CDR3 DNA follows: TGTGCCACCAGCATACAAAGGGGTCAGCCCCAGCATTTT. This sequence joins TRBV15 and TRBJ1-5, with a weak D call TRBD1 (5 bases). The CDR3 has 13 amino acids. V was clipped by 4 bases and J by 6 bases, with 10 bases between them. Germline loops: CDR1 LNHNV, CDR2 YYDKDF (reference sequence).